Here is one T cell receptor beta chain with its context. This sample is part of a study of technical replicates of blood from several donors. Some clones are missing from TCRdb's copy, which holds only in-frame ones; the method was immunoSEQ multiplex PCR. Among nearly 80,000 clones listed, 96% were seen once. Trimming stripped 2 bases from V and 2 bases from J, with 17 bases between. This CDR3 has 17 residues. Germline lookup yields CDR1 LGHNA and CDR2 YNFKEQ. The sequence was collected from a human donor in good health. Sequencing input: T cells isolated from PBMCs. The chain recombines TRBV4-2 with TRBJ2-3, with D perhaps TRBD1 (6 bases). The CDR3 DNA sequence: TGTGCCAGCAGCCAATTCCGGACAGTGCCCTCCACAGATACGCAGTATTTT. Translated, it gives CASSQFRTVPSTDTQYF.